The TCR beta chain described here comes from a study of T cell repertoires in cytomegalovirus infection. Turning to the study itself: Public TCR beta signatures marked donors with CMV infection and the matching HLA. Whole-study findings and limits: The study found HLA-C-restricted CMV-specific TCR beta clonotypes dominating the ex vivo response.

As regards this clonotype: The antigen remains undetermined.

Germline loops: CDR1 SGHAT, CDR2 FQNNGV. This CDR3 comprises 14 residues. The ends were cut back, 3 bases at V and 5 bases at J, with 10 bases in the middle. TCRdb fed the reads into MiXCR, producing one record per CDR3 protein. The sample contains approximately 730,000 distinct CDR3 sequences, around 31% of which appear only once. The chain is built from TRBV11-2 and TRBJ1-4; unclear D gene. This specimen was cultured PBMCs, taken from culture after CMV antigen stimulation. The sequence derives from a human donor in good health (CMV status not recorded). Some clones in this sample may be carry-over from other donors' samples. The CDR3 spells CASSFGRVNEKLFF. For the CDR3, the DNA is TGTGCCAGCAGCTTTGGCAGAGTAAATGAAAAACTGTTTTTT.